This T cell receptor beta chain emerged from a study of regulatory T cells in long-lasting Graves disease. This clonotype came up a few times. Arm-PCR with iRepertoire HTBI primers amplified the CDR3 regions for these TCR beta libraries. TCRdb re-called the multiplex PCR reads through MiXCR, storing one row per CDR3 protein. The repertoire consists of roughly 450,000 distinct CDR3 sequences, with 20% to 25% occurring once and the leading ten covering around 14%. Time point meaning: persistent/refractory GD, antithyroid drugs over 5 years with positive TRAb. Making the TCR library involved RNA that had been extracted from PBMCs. CDR3 length: 13 amino acids. Trimming removed 6 bases from V and 5 bases from J; junction bases left unmatched: 4. The germline V gene has CDR1 LGHDT and CDR2 YNNKEL (reference sequence).

The TCR originated in a female donor with Graves disease. The V gene is TRBV3-1, the J gene TRBJ2-7; the match to TRBD1 covers 10 bases. Sample: peripheral blood mononuclear cells (PBMCs), taken when the disease was refractory, from a patient treated with antithyroid drugs. CDR3 region: CASSQDRGDEQYF. For the CDR3, the DNA is TGTGCCAGCAGTCAGGACAGGGGGGACGAGCAGTACTTC.